Below, 26 T cell receptor beta chains from the same sample are listed, as sequenced in a study of cytomegalovirus exposure and HLA in healthy donors. The PCR made use of 60 Vbeta and 13 Jbeta primers. The protocol was immunoSEQ multiplex PCR, while the TCRdb copy is restricted to in-frame clones and leaves out a portion. In the table there are some 94,000 clones, roughly 71% of which are singletons. Sequencing was carried out using PBMCs. Every receptor here comes from a man aged 50 to 60 in good health and CMV-seronegative.

The chain has TRBV15 and TRBJ2-4; weak D call: TRBD2 (5 bases). There are 15 residues in the CDR3. Germline V gene sequence: CDR1 LNHNV, CDR2 YYDKDF (reference sequence). V was clipped by 0 bases and J by 6 bases, with 12 bases between them. CDR3: CATSRDGLRRNIQYF. Here the CDR3 DNA reads TGTGCCACCAGCAGAGATGGACTGCGGAGAAACATTCAGTACTTC.

The V and J genes are TRBV11-3 and TRBJ2-3; 7 bases match TRBD2. Germline values: CDR1 SGHNT, CDR2 YENEEA. The trim removed 6 bases at V and 5 bases at J, leaving 11 bases unmatched. This CDR3 comprises 15 residues. In nucleotides, the CDR3 is TGTGCCAGCAGTCGGTGGGAGGGCCAGCAAGATACGCAGTATTTT. Translating it yields CASSRWEGQQDTQYF.

The chain carries TRBV4-3 and TRBJ1-4, with 7 bases aligning to TRBD1. The J segment lost 5 bases and the V segment lost 0 bases, leaving 9 bases of the junction unmatched. This CDR3 spans 17 amino acids. CDR1 is LGHNA and CDR2 is YSLEER in the germline V gene. The CDR3 DNA sequence: TGCGCCAGCAGCCAAGATTCCAGCGCAGGGGGGAATGAAAAACTGTTTTTT. Amino acid sequence: CASSQDSSAGGNEKLFF.

This clone has a count of ten or more. The chain combines TRBV11-2 with TRBJ1-1; D call uncertain. Germline lookup yields CDR1 SGHAT and CDR2 FQNNGV. The V gene lost 6 bases and the J gene lost 6 bases, with 17 bases spanning the gap. The CDR3 length is 14 residues. CDR3 sequence: CASRSLGRSPEAFF. CDR3 in DNA: TGTGCCAGCAGGTCCTTAGGGAGGAGCCCTGAAGCTTTCTTT.

The chain carries TRBV7-9 and TRBJ2-4; 10 positions agree with TRBD1. In germline, CDR1 is SEHNR, CDR2 FQNEAQ (reference sequence). This CDR3 region has 17 residues. Losses at the gene ends were 4 bases for V and 2 bases for J; bases not matched to a gene: 8. CDR3 residues: CASSSGQGVKTKNIQYF. The DNA of the CDR3 is TGTGCCAGCAGCTCTGGACAGGGGGTTAAGACCAAAAACATTCAGTACTTC.

This clone has only a few counts. CDR3 in amino acids: CASSLGHNQPQHF. The CDR3, as DNA: TGTGCCAGCAGCCTCGGACACAATCAGCCCCAGCATTTT. This sequence joins TRBV5-6 and TRBJ1-5, with D perhaps TRBD1 (5 bases). V was clipped by 4 bases and J by 3 bases, with 8 bases between them. Germline V gene lookup returns CDR1 SGHDT and CDR2 YYEEEE. The CDR3 covers 13 residues.

V and J are TRBV19 and TRBJ2-5; 14 nucleotides line up with TRBD2. There are 16 residues in the CDR3. Germline assignment: CDR1 LNHDA and CDR2 SQIVND (reference sequence). Trimming cost V 4 bases and J 1 base; bases outside gene matches: 2. Here the CDR3 DNA reads TGTGCCAGTAGTACAGGGACTAGCGGGGGCCAAGAGACCCAGTACTTC. Translating gives CASSTGTSGGQETQYF.

This rearrangement joins TRBV9 to TRBJ1-5; no reliable D call. The ends were cut back, 2 bases at V and 2 bases at J, with 8 bases in the middle. The CDR3 spans 14 residues. Germline-derived CDR1 and CDR2 are SGDLS and YYNGEE. For the CDR3, the DNA is TGTGCCAGCAGCGTCGACATGGGCAATCAGCCCCAGCATTTT. Its protein is CASSVDMGNQPQHF. The full variable domain, completed using reference TRBV9 and TRBJ1-5, is DSGVTQTPKHLITATGQRVTLRCSPRSGDLSVYWYQQSLDQGLQFLIQYYNGEERAKGNILERFSAQQFPDLHSELNLSSLELGDSALYFCASSVDMGNQPQHFGDGTRLSIL.

This chain joins TRBV29-1 and TRBJ2-6, with D maybe TRBD1 (6 bases). With 7 bases removed from V and 0 bases from J, the gap between germline ends came to 16 bases. The CDR3 is 16 amino acids. Germline CDR1 SQVTM, CDR2 ANQGSEA. DNA for the CDR3: TGCAGCGGACGGGACACCCTAAACTCTGGGGCCAACGTCCTGACTTTC. As protein: CSGRDTLNSGANVLTF.

The chain links TRBV5-6 to TRBJ2-6; D is uncertain. Germline CDR1 and CDR2: SGHDT and YYEEEE. Deletions cut 1 base from V and 3 bases from J, with 8 bases between. This CDR3 is built from 15 residues. The CDR3 reads CASSLTLSGANVLTF. The CDR3 nucleotides are TGTGCCAGCAGCTTGACCCTGAGTGGGGCCAACGTCCTGACTTTC.

This clone showed up just a few times. The chain recombines TRBV5-6 with TRBJ1-4; possibly TRBD1 for D (5 bases). The ends were cut back, 1 base at V and 7 bases at J, with 11 bases in the middle. There are 14 residues in the CDR3. Germline V lookup: CDR1 SGHDT, CDR2 YYEEEE. CDR3 loop: CASSLRGLTEKLFF. In DNA form, the CDR3 reads TGTGCCAGCAGCTTGAGGGGATTGACTGAAAAACTGTTTTTT.

The chain is built from TRBV4-3 and TRBJ2-6, with D possibly TRBD1 on 6 matching bases. Germline V gives CDR1 LGHNA, CDR2 YSLEER. The CDR3 sequence is 17 residues long. V lost 4 bases, J lost 0 bases, and 13 bases lay in between. CDR3 in DNA: TGCGCCAGCAGCCCCGGACAGCCTTACTCTGGGGCCAACGTCCTGACTTTC. This encodes CASSPGQPYSGANVLTF.

The chain employs TRBV11-3 and TRBJ1-4; 10 nucleotides match TRBD1. This CDR3 has 12 residues. The J segment lost 7 bases and the V segment lost 9 bases, leaving 2 bases of the junction unmatched. Germline CDR1 SGHNT, CDR2 YENEEA. The CDR3 region has the DNA TGTGCCAGGGGACAGGGGACTGAAAAACTGTTTTTT. It codes for CARGQGTEKLFF.

The chain joins TRBV18 to TRBJ2-7, with 9 bases identical to TRBD1. The CDR3 length is 17 residues. CDR1 is KGHSH and CDR2 is LQKENI in the germline V gene. Trimming at V came to 3 bases and at J to 0 bases, leaving 9 bases not matched to a gene. This CDR3 reads CASSPSTGGAHSYEQYF. The CDR3 DNA follows: TGTGCCAGCTCACCGTCAACAGGGGGCGCCCACTCCTACGAGCAGTACTTC.

The chain has TRBV29-1 and TRBJ1-3; 8 bases match TRBD1. The J segment lost 4 bases and the V segment lost 2 bases, leaving 4 bases of the junction unmatched. CDR1 is SQVTM, CDR2 ANQGSEA, per germline. This CDR3 contains 14 residues. CDR3 amino acids: CSVERGTGGNTIYF. CDR3 nucleotide sequence: TGCAGCGTTGAACGTGGGACAGGCGGAAACACCATATATTTT.

The chain employs TRBV2 and TRBJ2-7; possibly TRBD1 for D (7 bases). Germline V lookup: CDR1 SNHLY, CDR2 FYNNEI. CDR3 length: 14 residues. Trimming took 3 bases from V and 0 from J, leaving 9 bases between them. The CDR3 DNA sequence: TGTGCCAGCAGTGAGCGGGACAGCTCCTACGAGCAGTACTTC. Translating it yields CASSERDSSYEQYF.

This chain joins TRBV19 and TRBJ2-2; 9 bases line up with TRBD1. V lost 7 bases, J lost 7 bases, and 10 bases stayed unmatched. The CDR3 is 15 amino acids. Looked up from germline, CDR1 is LNHDA and CDR2 is SQIVND (reference sequence). This CDR3 reads CASITPGQGDGELFF. As DNA, the CDR3 is TGTGCCAGTATTACCCCGGGACAGGGTGACGGGGAGCTGTTTTTT.

V usage is TRBV4-3 and J usage is TRBJ1-1, with TRBD1 matching 8 bases. The CDR3 contains 17 residues. CDR1 LGHNA and CDR2 YSLEER come from the germline V gene. With V trimmed by 0 bases and J by 6 bases, 12 bases remained unmatched. The CDR3 DNA follows: TGCGCCAGCAGCCAAGATTTACCAGGACAGGGTTTCTCTGAAGCTTTCTTT. Translated, it gives CASSQDLPGQGFSEAFF.

This clone was counted between two and nine times. The rearrangement links TRBV30 to TRBJ2-7, with D perhaps matching TRBD1 (5 bases). The CDR3 totals 13 residues. V was trimmed by 0 bases and J by 3 bases, leaving 9 bases between them. Germline V CDR1 and CDR2: GTSNPN, SVGIG (reference sequence). CDR3 sequence (DNA): TGTGCCTGGAGTGTAGGGGCAGTCTACGAGCAGTACTTC. Translating gives CAWSVGAVYEQYF.

The rearrangement joins TRBV7-2 to TRBJ1-1; the D gene is possibly TRBD1 (5 bases). The CDR3 has 13 residues. The V and J ends lost 1 base and 3 bases respectively, with 6 bases between them. The V gene's germline CDR1 is SGHTA and CDR2 FQGNSA. The CDR3 DNA sequence: TGTGCCAGCAGCTTAGTGGGGCACACTGAAGCTTTCTTT. Translation gives CASSLVGHTEAFF.

The chain links TRBV18 to TRBJ1-1; no firm D call. Trimming removed 4 bases at V and 3 bases at J, with 15 bases between. This CDR3 spans 15 amino acids. The germline CDR1 and CDR2 sequences are KGHSH and LQKENI. This CDR3 reads CASSLNRGRYTEAFF. The CDR3 DNA reads TGTGCCAGCTCACTAAACCGGGGTAGGTACACTGAAGCTTTCTTT.

The gene calls are TRBV6-4 and TRBJ2-3; D unclear. There are 14 residues in the CDR3. V gave up 2 bases and J gave up 5 bases, with 11 bases separating them. Germline V CDR1 and CDR2: MRHNA, SNTAGT. The CDR3 reads CASSDELGRDTQYF. The CDR3 DNA follows: TGTGCCAGCAGTGACGAGTTGGGCAGAGATACGCAGTATTTT.

The chain recombines TRBV11-3 with TRBJ1-4, with TRBD1 matching 9 bases. Per germline, CDR1 SGHNT and CDR2 YENEEA. This CDR3 comprises 17 residues. The trim removed 5 bases at V and 0 bases at J, leaving 7 bases unmatched. The chain's CDR3 is CASSPTGGYATNEKLFF. In DNA, the CDR3 is TGTGCCAGCAGCCCGACAGGGGGATATGCAACTAATGAAAAACTGTTTTTT.

The genes are TRBV5-1 and TRBJ2-7; tentatively, D is TRBD1 (6 bases). The CDR3 is made up of 13 amino acids. The germline V gene has CDR1 SGHRS and CDR2 YFSETQ. The germline V and J ends were trimmed by 4 bases and 4 bases, with 12 bases remaining between them. The CDR3 is CASSTGQLYEQYF. DNA for the CDR3: TGCGCCAGCAGCACCGGACAGCTTTACGAGCAGTACTTC.

This clone has a single count. V is TRBV7-2 and J is TRBJ2-1; 16 nucleotides match TRBD2. Unmatched junction bases numbered 6, after V lost 4 bases and J lost 3 bases. The germline V gene encodes CDR1 SGHTA and CDR2 FQGNSA. This CDR3 spans 18 amino acids. The CDR3, as DNA: TGTGCCAGCAGCTCCGGGACTAGCGGGAGGGCCAGCTACAATGAGCAGTTCTTC. It encodes CASSSGTSGRASYNEQFF.

V and J are TRBV9 and TRBJ2-1; possible D gene TRBD1, 5 bases. CDR1 and CDR2 from the germline V gene are SGDLS and YYNGEE. V was shortened by 0 bases and J by 5 bases, with 9 bases between the two germline ends. The CDR3 sequence is 14 residues long. CDR3 amino acids: CASSVGGANNEQFF. DNA for the CDR3: TGTGCCAGCAGCGTAGGGGGCGCAAACAATGAGCAGTTCTTC.